Listed here are 20 T cell receptor beta chains from one sample, sequenced in a study of Graves' ophthalmopathy and Graves' hyperthyroidism. The authors amplified TCR beta CDR3 regions from RNA transcripts. The workflow started with a first-round RT-PCR run with HTBI primers and then moved on to a second-round multiplex PCR. In TCRdb, the multiplex PCR reads were re-called with MiXCR into one record per CDR3 protein. The sample lists roughly 230,000 distinct CDR3 sequences, 20% to 25% occurring once. Sequencing input: peripheral blood. Receptors were obtained from a woman between 50 and 59 years old with Graves' ophthalmopathy.

This clonotype has a count of ten or more. The chain couples TRBV3-1 to TRBJ2-7; 10 bases agree with TRBD2. The CDR3 loop spans 15 amino acids. V trimming: 7 bases; J trimming: 2 bases; junction bases outside the gene matches: 8. In germline, CDR1 is LGHDT, CDR2 YNNKEL (reference sequence). CDR3 sequence reads: CASTRRTSGTYEQYF. In DNA, the CDR3 is TGTGCCAGCACTCGTAGGACTAGCGGAACCTACGAGCAGTACTTC.

This clonotype showed up many times. The V gene is TRBV6-5, the J gene TRBJ2-5; D is unclear. This CDR3 has 13 amino acids. V was trimmed by 4 bases and J by 4 bases, leaving 10 bases between them. Germline-derived CDR1 and CDR2 are MNHEY and SVGAGI. The CDR3 DNA reads TGTGCCAGCAGTTTTACGAAGCGAGAGACCCAGTACTTC. Its protein is CASSFTKRETQYF.

V gene TRBV2 combines with J gene TRBJ2-2; D tentatively fits TRBD1 or TRBD2 (5 bases each). Germline lookup yields CDR1 SNHLY and CDR2 FYNNEI. This CDR3 has 12 amino acids. Trimming cost V 10 bases and J 11 bases, with 17 bases left between them. CDR3 residues: CANPGPTGELFF. The CDR3 nucleotides are TGTGCCAACCCGGGACCCACAGGAGAGCTGTTTTTT.

The chain recombines TRBV4-2 with TRBJ2-5; 8 positions agree with TRBD2. J was trimmed by 2 bases and V by 1 base; bases with no gene match: 12. Germline lookup yields CDR1 LGHNA and CDR2 YNFKEQ. The CDR3 length is 18 residues. The CDR3 DNA follows: TGTGCCAGCAGCCAAGGGGGGACACTAGCGGAGAGGCAAGAGACCCAGTACTTC. Amino acid sequence: CASSQGGTLAERQETQYF.

At least ten counts were recorded for this clonotype. V gene TRBV7-2 combines with J gene TRBJ2-7; D gene ambiguous. Germline assignment: CDR1 SGHTA and CDR2 FQGNSA. This CDR3 spans 13 amino acids. V was cut by 2 bases and J by 3 bases, with 8 bases left in between. DNA of the CDR3: TGTGCCAGCAGCTTAACCACATTCTACGAGCAGTACTTC. The encoded protein is CASSLTTFYEQYF.

This clonotype was counted at least ten times. The chain couples TRBV11-2 to TRBJ2-3, with 9 bases fitting TRBD2. The V and J ends lost 5 bases and 3 bases, in that order; junction bases with no gene match: 9. CDR3 size: 16 residues. The germline gives CDR1 SGHAT, CDR2 FQNNGV. The CDR3 DNA sequence: TGTGCCAGCAGCCTCTCACTAGCGGGCCGTACAGATACGCAGTATTTT. This gives the protein CASSLSLAGRTDTQYF.

Many counts were recorded for this clonotype. The chain carries TRBV12-3 or TRBV12-4 and TRBJ1-2; D is undetermined. The CDR3 contains 11 residues. Deletions cut 3 bases from V and 7 bases from J, with 6 bases between. As DNA, the CDR3 is TGTGCCAGCAGTTTTGGGTTTGGCTACACCTTC. As protein: CASSFGFGYTF.

This clonotype showed up many times. This rearrangement joins TRBV6-1 to TRBJ2-7; D assignment may be TRBD1 or TRBD2 (5 bases each). Between the trimmed V and J ends, which lost 7 bases and 6 bases, there was a span of 10 bases. This CDR3 region has 11 residues. Germline V lookup: CDR1 MNHNS, CDR2 SASEGT. CDR3 nucleotides: TGTGCCAGCACCCCGGGGACCGAGCAGTACTTC. Translating gives CASTPGTEQYF.

Ten or more counts support this clonotype. The chain carries TRBV30 and TRBJ2-2; D unclear. The CDR3 runs 12 residues. V gave up 5 bases and J gave up 4 bases, with 8 bases separating them. Germline V CDR1 and CDR2: GTSNPN, SVGIG (reference sequence). CDR3 in DNA: TGTGCCTGGGCCCGAGGCACCGGGGAGCTGTTTTTT. It specifies CAWARGTGELFF. The variable domain in full, completed from reference TRBV30 and TRBJ2-2, reads SQTIHQWPATLVQPVGSPLSLECTVEGTSNPNLYWYRQAAGRGLQLLFYSVGIGQISSEVPQNLSASRPQDRQFILSSKKLLLSDSGFYLCAWARGTGELFFGEGSRLTVL.

The chain joins TRBV11-2 to TRBJ2-7, with TRBD2 matching over 9 bases. CDR3 length: 13 residues. Germline V gene lookup returns CDR1 SGHAT and CDR2 FQNNGV. The trim removed 1 base at V and 6 bases at J, leaving 1 base unmatched. Written as DNA, the CDR3 is TGTGCCAGCAGCTTAGGACTAGCGGCCGAGCAGTACTTC. Its translation: CASSLGLAAEQYF.

This clonotype has more than one count but fewer than ten. V gene TRBV6-1 combines with J gene TRBJ2-7; D is unclear. Germline CDR1 is MNHNS and CDR2 is SASEGT. The CDR3 contains 11 residues. Trimming removed 6 bases at V and 2 bases at J, with 5 bases between. In nucleotides, the CDR3 is TGTGCCAGCAGACAGACCTACGAGCAGTACTTC. Translating gives CASRQTYEQYF.

Only a few counts were recorded for this clonotype. Just one base apart from a much larger clone, this may be a read error. This chain joins TRBV12-3 or TRBV12-4 and TRBJ2-5; weak D call: TRBD2 (6 bases). The CDR3 is 15 amino acids. V lost 5 bases to trimming and J lost 5 bases, with 18 bases between them. This CDR3 is CASSLGLGTKETQYF. The CDR3 DNA is TGTGCCAGCAGTCTGGGACTGGGTACGAAGGAGACCCAGTACTTC.

There are many counts of this clonotype. The chain is built from TRBV11-3 and TRBJ2-7; D might be TRBD1 or TRBD2, each matching 5 bases. The V end lost 10 bases, the J end lost 2 bases, and 18 bases lay between the germline ends. Germline V gene sequence: CDR1 SGHNT, CDR2 YENEEA. The CDR3 is 14 amino acids. CDR3 sequence: CATAGRDVPYEQYF. In DNA, the CDR3 is TGTGCCACCGCGGGCAGGGACGTCCCCTACGAGCAGTACTTC.

This clonotype was detected many times. The rearrangement uses TRBV10-2 and TRBJ2-2; 9 nucleotides agree with TRBD1. The length of the CDR3 is 16 residues. V gave up 3 bases and J gave up 4 bases; unmatched junction bases: 6. Germline-derived CDR1 and CDR2 are WSHSY and SAAADI. CDR3 in amino acids: CASSERTGVITGELFF. The CDR3 DNA reads as TGCGCCAGCAGTGAAAGGACAGGGGTTATCACCGGGGAGCTGTTTTTT.

This chain links TRBV12-5 with TRBJ2-2; D may match TRBD1 or TRBD2 (5 bases each). The CDR3 has 15 residues. V lost 7 bases, J lost 1 base, and 13 bases lay in between. CDR1 LGHNT and CDR2 FRNRAP come from the germline V gene. CDR3 DNA: TGTGCTAGTGCCGCGAGGGGAATGAACACCGGGGAGCTGTTTTTT. Protein product: CASAARGMNTGELFF.

This clonotype was seen many times. The chain combines TRBV29-1 with TRBJ1-1, with 9 bases matching TRBD1. V lost 7 bases and J lost 1; bases outside the gene matches: 13. The CDR3 has 16 amino acids. In germline, CDR1 is SQVTM, CDR2 ANQGSEA. The DNA of the CDR3 is TGCAGCGCCTGGGGACAGGGAGGGTTTTGGAACACTGAAGCTTTCTTT. Encoded protein: CSAWGQGGFWNTEAFF.

V is TRBV30 and J is TRBJ1-2; the D gene is possibly TRBD1 (5 bases). The CDR3 is 14 amino acids. The germline V gene encodes CDR1 GTSNPN and CDR2 SVGIG (reference sequence). The V end was cut by 5 bases, the J end by 5 bases, with 18 bases between. The CDR3 region has the DNA TGTGCCTGGGAGAAGGGCAGGGCGCGGTATGGCTACACCTTC. Translated: CAWEKGRARYGYTF.

This clonotype was observed a few times. The chain recombines TRBV12-3 or TRBV12-4 with TRBJ2-2; TRBD2 matches at 7 bases. The J segment lost 4 bases and the V segment lost 6 bases, leaving 8 bases of the junction unmatched. The CDR3 covers 15 residues. The CDR3 loop reads CASSPTSGATGELFF. CDR3 nucleotides: TGTGCCAGCAGCCCAACAAGCGGGGCCACCGGGGAGCTGTTTTTT.

The chain joins TRBV20-1 to TRBJ1-2; possible D gene TRBD1, 5 bases. Trimming removed 0 bases at V and 5 bases at J, with 16 bases between. This CDR3 contains 15 residues. Germline CDR1 reads DFQATT; CDR2 reads SNEGSKA (reference sequence). CDR3 region: CSARDTRAGGYGYTF. The CDR3 DNA is TGCAGTGCTAGAGATACCCGGGCTGGGGGGTATGGCTACACCTTC.

This chain links TRBV7-3 with TRBJ2-2; 14 nucleotides agree with TRBD2. CDR1 is SGHTA, CDR2 FQGTGA, per germline. The CDR3 is made up of 19 amino acids. V trimming: 5 bases; J trimming: 2 bases; junction bases outside the gene matches: 10. Here the CDR3 reads CASSLKGLAGDGNTGELFF. The CDR3 region has the DNA TGTGCCAGCAGCCTAAAGGGACTAGCGGGAGATGGTAACACCGGGGAGCTGTTTTTT. The whole variable domain, filled in from reference TRBV7-3 and TRBJ2-2, reads GAGVSQTPSNKVTEKGKYVELRCDPISGHTALYWYRQSLGQGPEFLIYFQGTGAADDSGLPNDRFFAVRPEGSVSTLKIQRTERGDSAVYLCASSLKGLAGDGNTGELFFGEGSRLTVL.